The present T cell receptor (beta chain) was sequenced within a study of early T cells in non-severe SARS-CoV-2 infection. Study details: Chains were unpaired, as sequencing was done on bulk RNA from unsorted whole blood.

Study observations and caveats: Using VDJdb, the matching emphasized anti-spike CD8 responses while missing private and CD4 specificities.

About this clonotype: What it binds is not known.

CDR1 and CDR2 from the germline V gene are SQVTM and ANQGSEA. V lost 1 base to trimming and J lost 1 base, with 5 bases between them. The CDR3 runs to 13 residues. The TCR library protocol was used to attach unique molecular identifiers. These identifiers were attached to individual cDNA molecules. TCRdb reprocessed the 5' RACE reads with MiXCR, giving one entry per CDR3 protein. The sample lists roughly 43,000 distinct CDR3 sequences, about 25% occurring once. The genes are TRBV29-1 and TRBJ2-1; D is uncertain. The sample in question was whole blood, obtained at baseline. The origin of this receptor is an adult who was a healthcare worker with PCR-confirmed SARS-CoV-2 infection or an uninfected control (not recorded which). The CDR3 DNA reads TGCAGCGTTGAAGGGGGTTCCTACAATGAGCAGTTCTTC. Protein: CSVEGGSYNEQFF.